The T cell receptor beta chain described here comes from a study of immune heterogeneity within non-small cell lung tumors. Germline assignment: CDR1 LGHNA and CDR2 YNFKEQ. The CDR3 runs 14 residues. As to this clonotype: Its cognate antigen is unknown. Just one base apart from a much larger clone, this may be a read error.

TCR beta CDR3 regions came from multiplex PCR with 32 forward V and 13 reverse J primers. From the multiplex PCR reads, TCRdb called clonotypes with MiXCR, one entry per CDR3 protein. The sample contains roughly 14,000 distinct CDR3 sequences, roughly 29% of which appear only once. General study points: Between one patient and another, high-frequency T-cell receptor beta clonotypes were largely distinct. Identical dominant CDR3 beta clonotypes showed recurrence across tumor sites within a patient, and site-unique high-frequency clones were also present.

Bulk tumor genomic DNA was the template, and each sample received approximately 0.65 ug. Several spatially distant biopsies were obtained per primary tumor intraoperatively. Each patient presented with untreated, newly diagnosed non-small cell lung cancer and received curative surgery. Sequenced: lung tumor tissue. The chain joins TRBV4-2 to TRBJ2-4; D is undetermined. The receptor comes from a man aged 35 to 55 with non-small cell lung cancer. The CDR3 bases are TGTGCCGGCAGCCAAGACGGGTCCCAAAACATTCAGTACTTC. Translated: CAGSQDGSQNIQYF.